A single sample gave rise to the 28 T cell receptor beta chains below, sequenced in a study of T cell responses to AZD1222 COVID-19 vaccine (dated by TCRdb to the early 2020s). Preparation of the library involved the immunoSEQ multiplex PCR assay. Not all clones reach the TCRdb copy of this immuneACCESS table, which keeps in-frame sequences only. Checked studies attribute under half of the gap to unresolved V genes and leave the rest unexplained. This sample comprises about 120,000 clones, 92% of them detected only once. The biggest ten clones account for around 8.2% of the sample. The intended sense of this specimen's time point label: about 28 days (+/-7) after the second vaccine dose. The sample was peripheral blood, taken 28 days after the second AZD1222 dose. The receptors were sampled from an adult who received the AZD1222 COVID-19 vaccine.

The V call is TRBV11-2, the J call TRBJ2-7; D remains unclear. This CDR3 is built from 13 residues. Germline V gives CDR1 SGHAT, CDR2 FQNNGV. Trimming took off 0 bases at V and 6 bases at J, with 9 bases between the two ends. The CDR3 coding sequence is TGTGCCAGCAGCTTAGATCGCCTGTCCGAGCAGTACTTC. Encoded protein: CASSLDRLSEQYF.

The V gene is TRBV19, the J gene TRBJ1-1, with D perhaps matching TRBD1 (6 bases). Looked up from germline, CDR1 is LNHDA and CDR2 is SQIVND (reference sequence). V dropped 8 bases and J dropped 6 bases, with 16 bases sitting between them. CDR3 length equals 13 residues. The CDR3 protein is CASQGGRLPEAFF. The CDR3 nucleotides read TGTGCCAGTCAAGGGGGACGGCTCCCTGAAGCTTTCTTT.

The table lists this clone with a count of one. The V gene is TRBV28, the J gene TRBJ1-4; possible D gene TRBD1, 5 bases. Trimming cost V 4 bases and J 8 bases, with 23 bases left between them. From germline, CDR1 is MDHEN and CDR2 SYDVKM. This CDR3 has 17 residues. The CDR3 loop reads CASSSPRGARGREKLFF. CDR3 nucleotides: TGTGCCAGCAGTTCTCCTCGGGGCGCTCGGGGAAGGGAAAAACTGTTTTTT.

The rearrangement uses TRBV18 and TRBJ1-1; D is uncertain. Germline values: CDR1 KGHSH, CDR2 LQKENI. The CDR3 is made up of 13 amino acids. Trimming took 3 bases from V and 1 from J, leaving 6 bases between them. CDR3 residues: CASSPAENTEAFF. DNA of the CDR3: TGTGCCAGCTCACCGGCGGAGAACACTGAAGCTTTCTTT.

The chain links TRBV27 to TRBJ1-3; TRBD1 matches at 7 bases. CDR1 and CDR2 (germline): MNHEY, SMNVEV (reference sequence). Germline trimming cut 7 bases from V and 0 bases from J; bases unmatched to any gene: 6. The CDR3 runs 15 residues. CDR3 amino acids: CASKPGTVSGNTIYF. The CDR3 nucleotides are TGTGCCAGCAAGCCCGGGACAGTCTCTGGAAACACCATATATTTT.

Comments on this clone: This CDR3 is also generated by other DNA sequences in the sample. The chain links TRBV15 to TRBJ2-5; D gene ambiguous. The CDR3 has 11 amino acids. Germline V lookup: CDR1 LNHNV, CDR2 YYDKDF (reference sequence). Deletions cut 0 bases from V and 5 bases from J, with 1 base between. As DNA, the CDR3 is TGTGCCACCAGCAGAGAGGAGACCCAGTACTTC. It translates to CATSREETQYF.

For this clone: The junction departs from germline at one end; a sequencing error may be responsible. This chain uses TRBV5-5 with TRBJ1-1, with 9 positions matching TRBD1. The CDR3 has 12 residues. Germline CDR1 and CDR2: SGHKS and YYEKEE (reference sequence). The CDR3: CASSLGGTGWIF. The DNA for the CDR3 is TGTGCCAGCAGCTTGGGAGGGACAGGGTGGATCTTT.

This chain links TRBV4-2 with TRBJ2-7; unclear D gene. The CDR3 length is 15 residues. Germline V gene data show CDR1 as LGHNA and CDR2 as YNFKEQ. Trimming removed 2 bases at V and 2 bases at J, with 13 bases between. The CDR3 region has the DNA TGTGCCAGCAGCCAATCTGGTACGTTGGCCTACGAGCAGTACTTC. It encodes CASSQSGTLAYEQYF.

The chain recombines TRBV12-3 or TRBV12-4 with TRBJ2-7, with D perhaps assigned TRBD1 or TRBD2 (5 bases each). The CDR3 covers 13 residues. V lost 6 bases, J lost 2 bases, and 11 bases lay in between. CDR3 in amino acids: CASRAGAAYEQYF. The CDR3, as DNA: TGTGCCAGCAGAGCCGGGGCTGCCTACGAGCAGTACTTC.

The gene calls are TRBV23-1 and TRBJ1-6; weak D call: TRBD1 (5 bases). TRBV23-1 is reported as an ORF; its role is uncertain. V dropped 3 bases and J dropped 4 bases, with 13 bases sitting between them. This CDR3 is 16 amino acids long. The CDR3, as DNA: TGCGCCAGCAGTCATAGGGGTATGGGATATAATTCACCCCTCCACTTT. Amino acid sequence: CASSHRGMGYNSPLHF.

V usage is TRBV6-1 and J usage is TRBJ1-5; 7 nucleotides line up with TRBD1. V lost 2 bases and J lost 0; bases outside the gene matches: 7. The CDR3 has 17 amino acids. Germline V gene sequence: CDR1 MNHNS, CDR2 SASEGT. CDR3 in DNA: TGTGCCAGCAGTGAAAGTCAGACAGGGTATAGCAATCAGCCCCAGCATTTT. This encodes CASSESQTGYSNQPQHF.

The V gene is TRBV6-4, the J gene TRBJ1-6; TRBD1 is a possible D gene (6 bases). V was shortened by 6 bases and J by 6 bases, with 9 bases between the two germline ends. The CDR3 loop spans 13 amino acids. The germline gives CDR1 MRHNA, CDR2 SNTAGT. The CDR3 spells CASSGQINSPLHF. CDR3 DNA sequence: TGTGCCAGCAGCGGACAGATTAATTCACCCCTCCACTTT.

This sequence joins TRBV3-1 (or the pseudogene TRBV3-2) and TRBJ2-1; 7 nucleotides align to TRBD2. This CDR3 spans 15 amino acids. Per the germline V gene, CDR1 is LGHDT and CDR2 is YNNKEL (reference sequence). J gave up 7 bases and V 5 bases, and 11 bases lay outside the gene matches. The CDR3 bases are TGTGCCAGCAGCGTCCGGGACTACCCCTTAAATGAGCAGTTCTTC. Its protein is CASSVRDYPLNEQFF.

The chain links TRBV4-2 to TRBJ1-1, with D maybe TRBD1 (6 bases). Per the germline V gene, CDR1 is LGHNA and CDR2 is YNFKEQ. V was pared by 1 base and J by 7 bases, with 13 bases between. CDR3 length equals 14 residues. In DNA form, the CDR3 reads TGTGCCAGCAGCCAAGCTCAGGGGTTGAATGAAGCTTTCTTT. It codes for CASSQAQGLNEAFF.

This chain uses TRBV3-1 (or the pseudogene TRBV3-2) with TRBJ2-1; 11 nucleotides line up with TRBD2. J was trimmed by 6 bases and V by 1 base; bases with no gene match: 2. Germline V gene lookup returns CDR1 LGHDT and CDR2 YNNKEL (reference sequence). The CDR3 totals 15 residues. CDR3 region: CASSQVAGGLNEQFF. Written as DNA, the CDR3 is TGTGCCAGCAGCCAAGTAGCGGGAGGGCTCAATGAGCAGTTCTTC.

This chain uses TRBV7-2 with TRBJ2-1; D unclear. Germline V gene lookup returns CDR1 SGHTA and CDR2 FQGNSA. CDR3 length: 13 amino acids. The ends were cut back, 4 bases at V and 5 bases at J, with 9 bases in the middle. The CDR3 nucleotides are TGTGCCAGCAGCTCGGACCCACACAATGAGCAGTTCTTC. Protein: CASSSDPHNEQFF.

The CDR3 DNA sequence: TGTGCCAGCAGCGTAAGGGGGCTCCCTGGGGCCAACGTCCTGACTTTC. It is translated as CASSVRGLPGANVLTF. The V gene is TRBV6-2 or TRBV6-3, the J gene TRBJ2-6; the match to TRBD1 covers 7 bases. Looked up from germline, CDR1 is MNHEY and CDR2 is SVGEGT. The CDR3 contains 16 residues. Trimming took 6 bases from V and 2 from J; bases not matched to a gene: 7.

This chain links TRBV10-2 with TRBJ1-5, with 7 bases that match TRBD1. Germline-derived CDR1 and CDR2 are WSHSY and SAAADI. The CDR3 spans 13 residues. V lost 2 bases and J lost 7; bases outside the gene matches: 2. CDR3 loop: CASSEIGGQPQHF. The CDR3 coding sequence is TGCGCCAGCAGTGAGATAGGGGGCCAGCCCCAGCATTTT.

This chain links TRBV7-9 with TRBJ2-5; 7 bases align to TRBD1. V gave up 5 bases and J gave up 5 bases; unmatched junction bases: 11. Germline V gene lookup returns CDR1 SEHNR and CDR2 FQNEAQ (reference sequence). The CDR3 contains 15 residues. The DNA for the CDR3 is TGTGCCAGCAGCAACATTCAGGGGGTCCGGGAGACCCAGTACTTC. Its protein is CASSNIQGVRETQYF.

The gene calls are TRBV19 and TRBJ1-3; no definite D call. Germline assignment: CDR1 LNHDA and CDR2 SQIVND (reference sequence). This CDR3 is 13 amino acids long. Trimming stripped 3 bases from V and 6 bases from J, with 9 bases between. The CDR3 coding sequence is TGTGCCAGTAGTATGCGGAGCACAAACACCATATATTTT. Its translation: CASSMRSTNTIYF.

The chain employs TRBV4-1 and TRBJ2-7; TRBD2 matches at 9 bases. Germline values: CDR1 MGHRA, CDR2 YSYEKL. The V gene end was trimmed by 0 bases and the J gene end by 7 bases; junction bases not matched to a gene: 7. This CDR3 has 15 residues. CDR3 DNA sequence: TGCGCCAGCAGCCAAGATCGAAGCGGGAGGCGGGAGCAGTACTTC. Encoded protein: CASSQDRSGRREQYF.

Concerning this clone: Other nucleotide sequences in the sample specify the same CDR3. The rearrangement links TRBV3-1 (or the pseudogene TRBV3-2) to TRBJ1-5; perhaps TRBD1 as D (5 bases). The CDR3 covers 13 residues. V dropped 3 bases and J dropped 4 bases, with 7 bases sitting between them. Per germline, CDR1 LGHDT and CDR2 YNNKEL (reference sequence). CDR3 DNA: TGTGCCAGCAGCCAGGGACCTAATCAGCCCCAGCATTTT. Its translation is CASSQGPNQPQHF.

The CDR3 DNA reads TGTGCCAGCAGCTTAGCGACAGGGGGAAACTATGGCTACACCTTC. This encodes CASSLATGGNYGYTF. The chain joins TRBV7-2 to TRBJ1-2, with 9 bases fitting TRBD1. Trimming removed 0 bases from V and 2 bases from J; junction bases left unmatched: 1. This CDR3 has 15 residues. Germline V gene lookup returns CDR1 SGHTA and CDR2 FQGNSA.

This clone came up once. J is TRBJ2-7 and V is TRBV18; D is undetermined. Trimming took off 3 bases at V and 3 bases at J, with 9 bases between the two ends. Germline loops: CDR1 KGHSH, CDR2 LQKENI. The CDR3 runs 13 residues. CDR3 amino acids: CASSPLSGYEQYF. In DNA, the CDR3 is TGTGCCAGCTCACCGTTATCAGGCTACGAGCAGTACTTC.

The gene calls are TRBV18 and TRBJ2-1, with 8 bases matching TRBD1. The V gene's germline CDR1 is KGHSH and CDR2 LQKENI. Germline trimming cut 2 bases from V and 6 bases from J; bases unmatched to any gene: 6. The CDR3 is 15 amino acids. The CDR3 reads CASSPSTGGINEQFF. Here the CDR3 DNA reads TGTGCCAGCTCACCAAGCACAGGGGGGATCAATGAGCAGTTCTTC.

The CDR3, as DNA: TGTGCCACCAGCAGAGAGGTCGTCGCTAGCGGATACAATGAGCAGTTCTTC. This codes for CATSREVVASGYNEQFF. The chain couples TRBV15 to TRBJ2-1; 7 bases are shared with TRBD2. V dropped 0 bases and J dropped 4; count of bases not matched to a gene: 9. This CDR3 region has 17 residues. Germline V lookup: CDR1 LNHNV, CDR2 YYDKDF (reference sequence). The complete variable domain, with remaining parts taken from reference TRBV15 and TRBJ2-1, reads DAMVIQNPRYQVTQFGKPVTLSCSQTLNHNVMYWYQQKSSQAPKLLFHYYDKDFNNEADTPDNFQSRRPNTSFCFLDIRSPGLGDTAMYLCATSREVVASGYNEQFFGPGTRLTVL.

V usage is TRBV7-2 and J usage is TRBJ1-1; 8 bases line up with TRBD1. The CDR3 consists of 16 residues. In germline, CDR1 is SGHTA, CDR2 FQGNSA. Trimming took 2 bases from V and 0 from J; bases not matched to a gene: 5. CDR3 sequence: CASSLIPTGVNTEAFF. DNA for the CDR3: TGTGCCAGCAGCTTAATCCCGACAGGGGTGAACACTGAAGCTTTCTTT. Drawing the rest from reference TRBV7-2 and TRBJ1-1, the complete variable domain is GAGVSQSPSNKVTEKGKDVELRCDPISGHTALYWYRQSLGQGLEFLIYFQGNSAPDKSGLPSDRFSAERTGGSVSTLTIQRTQQEDSAVYLCASSLIPTGVNTEAFFGQGTRLTVV.

This sequence joins TRBV20-1 and TRBJ2-7; 8 nucleotides agree with TRBD1. The germline gives CDR1 DFQATT, CDR2 SNEGSKA (reference sequence). With V trimmed by 4 bases and J by 2 bases, 7 bases remained unmatched. The CDR3 totals 14 residues. Written as DNA, the CDR3 is TGCAGTGCTACTGAAGACAGGGGTACCTACGAGCAGTACTTC. This sequence encodes CSATEDRGTYEQYF.